The rows below give T cell receptor beta chains drawn from one sample of a study of T cell responses to AZD1222 COVID-19 vaccine. TCRdb's copy holds only in-frame clones and misses some; the assay was immunoSEQ multiplex PCR. The table lists about 78,000 clones, around 90% of them singletons. The specimen was peripheral blood, collected on day 0 of MenACWY control vaccination. These receptors all come from an adult in good health. Both conserved end residues are part of each CDR3. The D gene is left open where the match is weak. A row's size may be missing; if present it is once, few, many or a size class.

D,length,size,V,J,DNA,CDR3
-,14,-,TRBV9,TRBJ2-7,TGTGCCAGCAGCGTAGATAACCGGAGGGGCGAGCAGTACTTC,CASSVDNRRGEQYF
TRBD2,14,once,TRBV10-2,TRBJ2-7,TGCGCCAGCAGTGAGGAGCGGGGGGGCAGCGAGCAGTACTTC,CASSEERGGSEQYF
TRBD2,15,few,TRBV3-1/TRBV3-2,TRBJ2-5,TGTGCCAGCAGCCAAGGGCCAGCGGGGGAAAAGACCCAGTACTTC,CASSQGPAGEKTQYF
-,14,-,TRBV6-5,TRBJ1-1,TGTGCCAGCAGTTACCCCGGACAGCTTAGTGTCGCTTTCTTT,CASSYPGQLSVAFF
TRBD1,15,-,TRBV11-2,TRBJ1-6,TGTGCCAGCAGCTCCGCCGGGACAGCAAATTCACCCCTCCACTTT,CASSSAGTANSPLHF
-,14,-,TRBV4-3,TRBJ1-2,TGCGCCAGCAGCCAAGTTTTCGCTAACTATGGCTACACCTTC,CASSQVFANYGYTF
-,13,few,TRBV6-5,TRBJ1-2,TGTGCCAGCAGTCAGACTTGGGAATATGGCTACACCTTC,CASSQTWEYGYTF
TRBD1,16,-,TRBV7-9,TRBJ1-2,TGTGCCAGCAGCTTAGACCGACAGGGCTCTAACTATGGCTACACCTTC,CASSLDRQGSNYGYTF
TRBD1,12,few,TRBV10-3,TRBJ2-7,TGTGCCATCAGACAGGGGTCCTACGAGCAGTACTTC,CAIRQGSYEQYF
-,14,-,TRBV2,TRBJ2-2,TGTGCCAGCAGTGGCCAGGCGGATAAGGCGGAGCTGTTTTTT,CASSGQADKAELFF
TRBD2,14,once,TRBV6-6,TRBJ2-1,TGTGCCAGCAGCCCACTAGCGGGGGGTAATGAGCAGTTCTTC,CASSPLAGGNEQFF
-,15,-,TRBV5-5,TRBJ2-2,TGTGCCAGCAGCCCAAGCACCACGAACACCGGGGAGCTGTTTTTT,CASSPSTTNTGELFF
TRBD1,16,-,TRBV9,TRBJ2-2,TGTGCCAGCAGTCGAACAGGGGGTTGGGACACCGGGGAGCTGTTTTTT,CASSRTGGWDTGELFF
-,11,-,TRBV2,TRBJ2-7,TGTGCGAGGGGGGGGCTCCACGAGCAGTACTTC,CARGGLHEQYF
-,18,few,TRBV3-1/TRBV3-2,TRBJ1-6,TGTGCCAGCAGCCAAGGGGGAATAGCGAGCTCCTATAATTCACCCCTCCACTTT,CASSQGGIASSYNSPLHF
-,9,few,TRBV10-1,TRBJ1-6,TGTCCCGAACGTACACCCCTCCACTTT,CPERTPLHF
-,15,-,TRBV28,TRBJ2-5,TGTGCCAGCAGTCCACCCCGGGACTCGAGGGAGACCCAGTACTTC,CASSPPRDSRETQYF
-,12,-,TRBV2,TRBJ1-2,TGTGCCAGCAGTGACTGGGGTCAGGGCTACACCTTC,CASSDWGQGYTF
-,16,-,TRBV5-1,TRBJ1-3,TGCGCCAGCAGCTTGGCCGGGGGCCTCTCTGGAAACACCATATATTTT,CASSLAGGLSGNTIYF
-,14,-,TRBV5-1,TRBJ2-5,TGCGCCAGCAGCTCTGCCTCATCTGAGGAGACCCAGTACTTC,CASSSASSEETQYF
-,16,-,TRBV3-1/TRBV3-2,TRBJ2-1,TGTGCCAGCAGCCAACGAGACGGATTCTCCTACAATGAGCAGTTCTTC,CASSQRDGFSYNEQFF
TRBD1,16,-,TRBV4-1,TRBJ1-5,TGCGCCAGCAGCCAGACACATGGGACAGGGAATCAGCCCCAGCATTTT,CASSQTHGTGNQPQHF
-,19,-,TRBV7-8,TRBJ2-1,TGTGCCAGCAGCTCCCTCCCCGGTCAAGGGAACCCCAACTACAATGAGCAGTTCTTC,CASSSLPGQGNPNYNEQFF
TRBD2,15,-,TRBV11-2,TRBJ2-3,TGTGCCAGCAGCTCGACTAGCGGTGAAACAGATACGCAGTATTTT,CASSSTSGETDTQYF
TRBD1,12,-,TRBV15,TRBJ1-2,TGTGCCACCAGCAGGGACAGGCTTGGCTACACCTTC,CATSRDRLGYTF
-,15,-,TRBV27,TRBJ1-6,TGTGCCAGCAGTAGCATCCAGGGAGAGGTTTCACCCCTCCACTTT,CASSSIQGEVSPLHF
-,14,-,TRBV30,TRBJ1-2,TGTGCCTGGAGTCCCAGAGCTGCGAACTATGGCTACACCTTC,CAWSPRAANYGYTF
-,15,-,TRBV6-5,TRBJ1-4,TGTGCCAGCAGTTCAGACCTTTCAACTAATGAAAAACTGTTTTTT,CASSSDLSTNEKLFF
-,11,-,TRBV2,TRBJ1-1,TGTGCCAGCAGTGACAGGGCCGAAGCTTTCTTT,CASSDRAEAFF
-,18,-,TRBV4-3,TRBJ1-6,TGCGCCAGCAGCCAAGCTTGGACCGCGAGCTCCTATAATTCACCCCTCCACTTT,CASSQAWTASSYNSPLHF
-,13,-,TRBV5-1,TRBJ1-6,TGCGCCAGCAGCATCGATAGACTCCAACCCCTCCACTTT,CASSIDRLQPLHF
-,14,-,TRBV6-5,TRBJ1-1,TGTGCCAGCAGTTACAATCAGGGAAAAGGTGAAGCTTTCTTT,CASSYNQGKGEAFF
TRBD1,15,-,TRBV14,TRBJ2-4,TGTGCCAGCAGTACAGGGGCTTTAGCCAAAAACATTCAGTACTTC,CASSTGALAKNIQYF
TRBD1,17,-,TRBV6-1,TRBJ1-3,TGTGCCAGCAGTGAAGGTCTAGGGGGCCTCTCTGGAAACACCATATATTTT,CASSEGLGGLSGNTIYF
TRBD1,16,-,TRBV6-5,TRBJ1-3,TGTGCCAGCAGTTACCGGACAGGGGGGCCTGGAAACACCATATATTTT,CASSYRTGGPGNTIYF
-,14,-,TRBV6-5,TRBJ2-1,TGTGCCAGCAGAGCAGGGTCCTTGGACAATGAGCAGTTCTTC,CASRAGSLDNEQFF
-,11,-,TRBV6-2/TRBV6-3,TRBJ2-7,TGTGCCAGCAGTTCCCCCTACGAGCAGTACTTC,CASSSPYEQYF
-,17,-,TRBV7-8,TRBJ1-1,TGTGCCAGCAGCTTAGGTTCCAGGGCGGCGATAAACACTGAAGCTTTCTTT,CASSLGSRAAINTEAFF
-,13,-,TRBV11-3,TRBJ1-1,TGTGCCAGCAGCTTGGGCAGGGACACTGAAGCTTTCTTT,CASSLGRDTEAFF
-,15,once,TRBV11-2,TRBJ1-3,TGTGCCAGCAGCTTTTGGACAGCCTCTGGAAACACCATATATTTT,CASSFWTASGNTIYF
-,15,-,TRBV7-9,TRBJ2-3,TGTGCCAGCAGCCAGCACACGATACGGACAGATACGCAGTATTTT,CASSQHTIRTDTQYF
TRBD2,16,-,TRBV5-6,TRBJ2-2,TGTGCCAGCAGTCTCCTCGGGGGGGCGAACACCGGGGAGCTGTTTTTT,CASSLLGGANTGELFF
-,10,once,TRBV15,TRBJ1-4,TGTGCCACCGGGGAGGAAAAACTGTTTTTT,CATGEEKLFF
-,13,-,TRBV9,TRBJ1-1,TGTGCCAGCAGCTTGGGGACGGACACTGAAGCTTTCTTT,CASSLGTDTEAFF
TRBD1,14,-,TRBV6-2/TRBV6-3,TRBJ2-5,TGTGCCAGCAGTCAGTGGACAGGCGGGGAGACCCAGTACTTC,CASSQWTGGETQYF
-,14,once,TRBV7-8,TRBJ1-5,TGTGCCAGCAGTTCCGCCCTGGGAAATCAGCCCCAGCATTTT,CASSSALGNQPQHF
-,14,once,TRBV4-3,TRBJ1-1,TGCGCCAGCAGCCAAGAAATAGGAAACACTGAAGCTTTCTTT,CASSQEIGNTEAFF
TRBD1,14,-,TRBV2,TRBJ1-4,TGTGCCAGCAGGAAGGGACAGCTAAATGAAAAACTGTTTTTT,CASRKGQLNEKLFF
TRBD2,16,-,TRBV7-2,TRBJ2-1,TGTGCCAGCAGCTTAGTCGGGGGGGCCTCCTACAATGAGCAGTTCTTC,CASSLVGGASYNEQFF
TRBD1,16,-,TRBV9,TRBJ1-2,TGTGCCAGCAGCTCACGACAGGGCCGCGACAACTATGGCTACACCTTC,CASSSRQGRDNYGYTF
-,14,once,TRBV6-5,TRBJ1-2,TGTGCCAGCAAAAAACAGAGTCTGGGCTATGGCTACACCTTC,CASKKQSLGYGYTF
TRBD1,15,-,TRBV4-1,TRBJ1-5,TGCGCCAGCAGCCCCCGACAGGGAGACAATCAGCCCCAGCATTTT,CASSPRQGDNQPQHF
TRBD1,15,-,TRBV28,TRBJ1-2,TGTGCCAGCAGTTTATTGTTAGGGACAGGGTCCCGGAGGGCCTTC,CASSLLLGTGSRRAF
TRBD2,14,-,TRBV30,TRBJ2-3,TGTGCCTGGGGAGCGGGGGTAAGCACAGATACGCAGTATTTT,CAWGAGVSTDTQYF
-,14,-,TRBV11-1,TRBJ2-2,TGTGCCAGCAGCCCCAGGATCCTAACCGGGGAGCTGTTTTTT,CASSPRILTGELFF
TRBD1,15,-,TRBV11-2,TRBJ1-5,TGTGCCAGCAGCTTAGGGAGGGGGCCCGATCAGCCCCAGCATTTT,CASSLGRGPDQPQHF
-,13,once,TRBV6-1,TRBJ1-5,TGTGCCAGCAGTGAACAAGGTCAGCAGCCCCAGCATTTT,CASSEQGQQPQHF
TRBD2,17,few,TRBV7-8,TRBJ2-1,TGTGCCAGCAGCTTAGCCGAAGCGGGGTTCGCCTACAATGAGCAGTTCTTC,CASSLAEAGFAYNEQFF
-,13,-,TRBV7-2,TRBJ2-5,TGTGCCAGCAGCTCCTGGACTTCGGAGACCCAGTACTTC,CASSSWTSETQYF